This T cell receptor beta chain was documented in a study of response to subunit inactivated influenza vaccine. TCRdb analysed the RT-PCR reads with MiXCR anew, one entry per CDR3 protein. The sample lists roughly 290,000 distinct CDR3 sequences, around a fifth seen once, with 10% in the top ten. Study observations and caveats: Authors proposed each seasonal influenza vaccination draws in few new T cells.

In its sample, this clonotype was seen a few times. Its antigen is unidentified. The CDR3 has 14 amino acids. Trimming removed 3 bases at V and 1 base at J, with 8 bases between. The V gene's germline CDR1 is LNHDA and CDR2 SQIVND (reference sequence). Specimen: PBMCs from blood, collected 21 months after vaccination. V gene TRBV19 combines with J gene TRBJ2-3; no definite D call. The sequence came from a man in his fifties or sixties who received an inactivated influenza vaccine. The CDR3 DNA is TGTGCCAGTAGTATTGCCGGGCGCACAGATACGCAGTATTTT. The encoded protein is CASSIAGRTDTQYF.